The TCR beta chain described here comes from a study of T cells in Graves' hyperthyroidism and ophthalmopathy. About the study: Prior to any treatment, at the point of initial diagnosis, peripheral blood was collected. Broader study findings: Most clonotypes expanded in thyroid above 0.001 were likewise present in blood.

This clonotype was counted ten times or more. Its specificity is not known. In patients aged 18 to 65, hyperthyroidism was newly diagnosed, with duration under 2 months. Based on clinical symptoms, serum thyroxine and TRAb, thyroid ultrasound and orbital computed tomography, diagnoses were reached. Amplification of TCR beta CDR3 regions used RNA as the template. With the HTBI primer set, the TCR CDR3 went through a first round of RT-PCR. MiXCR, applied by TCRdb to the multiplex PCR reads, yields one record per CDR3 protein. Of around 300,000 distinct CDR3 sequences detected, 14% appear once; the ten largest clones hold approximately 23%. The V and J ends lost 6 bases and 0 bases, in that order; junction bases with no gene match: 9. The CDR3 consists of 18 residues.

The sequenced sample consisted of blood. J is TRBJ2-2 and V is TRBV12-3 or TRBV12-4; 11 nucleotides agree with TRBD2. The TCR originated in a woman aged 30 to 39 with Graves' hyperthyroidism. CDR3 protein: CASSPRGLADANTGELFF. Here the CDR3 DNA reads TGTGCCAGCAGCCCTCGGGGACTAGCGGACGCGAACACCGGGGAGCTGTTTTTT.